Listed below are T cell receptor beta chains from one sample, sequenced in a study of graft-versus-host responses after intestinal transplantation. The protocol was immunoSEQ multiplex PCR, while the TCRdb copy is restricted to in-frame clones and leaves out a portion. The repertoire holds tens of thousands of clones, with about 90% as singletons. The sequenced sample was PBMCs, obtained 26 days after transplant. These receptors originate from a human patient who received an intestinal transplant, so some T cells may come from the graft donor. CDR3s include the opening cysteine and the closing phenylalanine or tryptophan. Each record gives: CDR3 DNA, CDR3 protein, V gene, D gene, clone size, CDR3 length, J gene. The D gene is left open where the match is weak. Clone size is given for some rows only: seen once, a few or many times, or a class if the clone is expanded.

TGCAGCGTCGCGACAGACCTAGCCAAAAACATTCAGTACTTC,CSVATDLAKNIQYF,TRBV29-1,.,.,14,TRBJ2-4
TGTGCCAGCAGTCCCAACAGGGGATCCGCCTCCTACGAGCAGTACTTC,CASSPNRGSASYEQYF,TRBV28,TRBD1,.,16,TRBJ2-7
TGCAGCGTCTATATGAACACTGAAGCTTTCTTT,CSVYMNTEAFF,TRBV29-1,.,.,11,TRBJ1-1
TGTGCCAGCAGCGGGACTACGGGGAGAGGTGAGCAGTTCTTC,CASSGTTGRGEQFF,TRBV12-1,.,.,14,TRBJ2-1
TGTGCCAGCAGCCCAACCAGGGGGTCTGGCTCCTACGAGCAGTACTTC,CASSPTRGSGSYEQYF,TRBV5-4,TRBD1,.,16,TRBJ2-7
TGTGCCAGCAGTGAAACGACAGGGGGCACCGGGGAGCTGTTTTTT,CASSETTGGTGELFF,TRBV6-1,TRBD1,.,15,TRBJ2-2
TGTGCCAGCAGTTCCTATTCCGGGGAGAATGAGCAGTTCTTC,CASSSYSGENEQFF,TRBV27,.,.,14,TRBJ2-1
TGTGCCAGCAGTGATATGACAGACAATCAGCCCCAGCATTTT,CASSDMTDNQPQHF,TRBV2,.,.,14,TRBJ1-5
TGCGCCAGCAGCCAAGATGTACGGGGACTAGCGGGGCTAGATACGCAGTATTTT,CASSQDVRGLAGLDTQYF,TRBV4-1,TRBD2,once,18,TRBJ2-3
TGTGCCAGTATAAACAGGGATAAAAACATTCAGTACTTC,CASINRDKNIQYF,TRBV19,.,.,13,TRBJ2-4
TGTGCCAGTAGTAACCCGACAGGGTGGCAGCCCCAGCATTTT,CASSNPTGWQPQHF,TRBV19,TRBD1,.,14,TRBJ1-5
TGTGCCAGCAGTATACAGGGAAGGAACACTGAAGCTTTCTTT,CASSIQGRNTEAFF,TRBV27,.,.,14,TRBJ1-1
TGTGCCAGCAGTTATCGGGAGCGGGGCGAGCAGTACTTC,CASSYRERGEQYF,TRBV6-6,TRBD2,.,13,TRBJ2-7
TGTGCCAGCACCTTCGGACAGGGAAGCACCGGGGAGCTGTTTTTT,CASTFGQGSTGELFF,TRBV28,TRBD1,.,15,TRBJ2-2
TGTGCCAGCAGTCCTGCTACAGGGATCTATGGCTACACCTTC,CASSPATGIYGYTF,TRBV6-5,.,.,14,TRBJ1-2
TGTGCCAGCAAGCTTTCGGGGGGCGCGAATGGCTACACCTTC,CASKLSGGANGYTF,TRBV2,.,.,14,TRBJ1-2
TGTGCCAGCAGCTTGGGACTAGCGAACTACGAGCAGTACTTC,CASSLGLANYEQYF,TRBV5-6,TRBD2,.,14,TRBJ2-7
TGCGCCAGCAGCCAAGTTCCCGCCGCGGGTCTGAACACTGAAGCTTTCTTT,CASSQVPAAGLNTEAFF,TRBV4-1,.,.,17,TRBJ1-1
TGTGCCAGCACTTTCCTTGGCGGAAGCTCCTACGAGCAGTACTTC,CASTFLGGSSYEQYF,TRBV2,.,.,15,TRBJ2-7
TGTGCCAGCAGCCCGGGTGTCTCCCACCGCACAGATACGCAGTATTTT,CASSPGVSHRTDTQYF,TRBV11-2,.,.,16,TRBJ2-3
TGTGCCAGCTCACCACCGGGCAAGAAGAACACTGAAGCTTTCTTT,CASSPPGKKNTEAFF,TRBV18,.,.,15,TRBJ1-1
TGTGCCAGCAGCGTGGGACAGGGCCACACCGGGGAGCTGTTTTTT,CASSVGQGHTGELFF,TRBV9,TRBD1,.,15,TRBJ2-2
TGTGCCAGCAGTGGGGGACAGCACTACGAGCAGTACTTC,CASSGGQHYEQYF,TRBV2,TRBD1,.,13,TRBJ2-7
TGTGCCAGCAGCCAGATTCAGGGAACTATTTGGGACACCGGGGAGCTGTTTTTT,CASSQIQGTIWDTGELFF,TRBV14,.,.,18,TRBJ2-2
TGTGCCAGCAGTCCCATGAGGGTAGGGCAAGAGACCCAGTACTTC,CASSPMRVGQETQYF,TRBV27,.,.,15,TRBJ2-5
TGTGCCAGCAGTTTCCAGCGGGAGGGGGACTACGAGCAGTACTTC,CASSFQREGDYEQYF,TRBV27,TRBD2,.,15,TRBJ2-7
TGTGCCAGCCGTCTATTAGAGATCACTGAAGCTTTCTTT,CASRLLEITEAFF,TRBV7-2,.,once,13,TRBJ1-1
TGTGCCAGCAGTTTCGAAGGGGTCACTGAAGCTTTCTTT,CASSFEGVTEAFF,TRBV6-6,.,.,13,TRBJ1-1
TGTGCCAGCAGCTTAAACAGCGGCGTTGACCCATCTGAAGCTTTCTTT,CASSLNSGVDPSEAFF,TRBV13,.,.,16,TRBJ1-1
TGTGCCAGAAGCTTGGTACAGGGCTCTGGGGCCAACGTCCTGACTTTC,CARSLVQGSGANVLTF,TRBV5-3,.,.,16,TRBJ2-6
TGTGCCTGGAGTCGGGGGGCAGGCAATCAGCCCCAGCATTTT,CAWSRGAGNQPQHF,TRBV30,.,.,14,TRBJ1-5
TGCGCCAGCAGCGGGGGACAGGGGGTGATGAGGGTCGGGGAAGCTTTCTTT,CASSGGQGVMRVGEAFF,TRBV5-1,TRBD1,.,17,TRBJ1-1
TGCGCCAGCAGCCAAGGTCGGGTTGGTGGCGAGCAGTACTTC,CASSQGRVGGEQYF,TRBV4-1,.,.,14,TRBJ2-7
TGTGCCAGCAGCGTGAACGGCGGATCTAACTATGGCTACACCTTC,CASSVNGGSNYGYTF,TRBV5-5,.,once,15,TRBJ1-2
TGCGCCAGCAGCTTGGCCATCCGCAGGGATTCACCCCTCCACTTT,CASSLAIRRDSPLHF,TRBV5-1,.,few,15,TRBJ1-6
TGTGCCAGCAGCCAAGACGGCTCTAGCGGGGGCATCCAAGAGACCCAGTACTTC,CASSQDGSSGGIQETQYF,TRBV4-2,TRBD2,.,18,TRBJ2-5
TGTGCCAGCAGCCTAGTAGGGGGCCTCGAGACCCAGTACTTC,CASSLVGGLETQYF,TRBV19,TRBD1,.,14,TRBJ2-5
TGTGCCAGCAGCTCGGGTGCGGGAGTAACGGCTAGAGCAGATACGCAGTATTTT,CASSSGAGVTARADTQYF,TRBV5-4,TRBD2,.,18,TRBJ2-3
TGTGCCAGCAGTGAAGGAGGACAGAACACTGAAGCTTTCTTT,CASSEGGQNTEAFF,TRBV6-1,.,.,14,TRBJ1-1
TGTGCCAGCAGTCCCCAGGTAGGGGGCGGTGAAGCTTTCTTT,CASSPQVGGGEAFF,TRBV27,TRBD1,.,14,TRBJ1-1
TGTGCCAGCAGCTTAGGGACTCCAGAGCAGTTCTTC,CASSLGTPEQFF,TRBV7-9,.,.,12,TRBJ2-1
TGTGCCAGCAGCTGGACAGGGGTTGAGCAGTTCTTC,CASSWTGVEQFF,TRBV7-2,TRBD1,once,12,TRBJ2-1
TGTGCCAGCAGACCTGGACAGTACACTGAAGCTTTCTTT,CASRPGQYTEAFF,TRBV5-4,.,.,13,TRBJ1-1
TGTACCAGCAGCCGAGGTGACGGCTACACCTTC,CTSSRGDGYTF,TRBV9,.,.,11,TRBJ1-2